The present T cell receptor (beta chain) was sequenced within a study of control samples from healthy donors and cancer patients. V was shortened by 3 bases and J by 8 bases, with 10 bases between the two germline ends. Per the germline V gene, CDR1 is LNHDA and CDR2 is SQIVND (reference sequence). The CDR3 has 12 residues. Repertoires were generated with immunoSEQ multiplex PCR, while TCRdb's copy carries only in-frame clones and drops some. The table shows 90,000 or so clones, with approximately 88% occurring only once. This clone was picked up one time. This sequence originates from a woman in her sixties in good health. The chain is built from TRBV19 and TRBJ1-2; no clear D. The source material was blood. Written as DNA, the CDR3 is TGTGCCAGTAGTATCAGGTCGGAGGGCTACACCTTC. Translating it yields CASSIRSEGYTF. Full variable domain (remainder filled in from reference TRBV19 and TRBJ1-2): DGGITQSPKYLFRKEGQNVTLSCEQNLNHDAMYWYRQDPGQGLRLIYYSQIVNDFQKGDIAEGYSVSREKKESFPLTVTSAQKNPTAFYLCASSIRSEGYTFGSGTRLTVV.